The following is a T cell receptor beta chain sequence with its context. Produced via immunoSEQ multiplex PCR; TCRdb's table is partial and in-frame only. The sample records hundreds of thousands of clones, around 87% being singletons. The data derive from a study of shared T cell receptors in the human thymus. These data also featured in a second study, about human thymus T cells. In that study: Thymus specimens were resections from corrective heart surgery. Thymic and blood repertoires seemed to show skewed V and J gene use.

The source material was thymocytes. The TCR was taken from a boy in the first two years of life with a congenital heart defect.

DNA for the CDR3: TGTGCCATCAGCCGGGACAGGGGAGCAGATACGCAGTATTTT. As protein: CAISRDRGADTQYF. The J gene is TRBJ2-3, the V gene TRBV10-3; 10 nucleotides match TRBD1. This CDR3 region has 14 residues. V lost 6 bases, J lost 4 bases, and 4 bases stayed unmatched. Germline V gene lookup returns CDR1 ENHRY and CDR2 SYGVKD.